There are a few counts of the clone carrying this T cell receptor beta chain. Its antigen is still unknown. The sample is drawn from a study of T cells after yellow fever vaccination. Study-wide findings and caveats: FACS-sorted repertoires could harbor abundant contaminating bulk-population clonotypes.

Each CDR3 protein gets one entry after TCRdb re-called the 5' RACE reads with MiXCR. Found here are about 58,000 distinct CDR3 sequences, more than 5.5% of them singletons; the top ten hold under 45%. This CDR3 has 13 residues. V lost 6 bases and J 7 bases, leaving 13 bases between the germline ends. Sequenced material: CD8+ T cells sorted from PBMCs, taken on the day of the first yellow fever vaccination. The sequence was collected from a man aged 18 to 30 who received the YFV17D yellow fever vaccine. This chain joins TRBV12-3 or TRBV12-4 and TRBJ2-1; D possibly corresponds to TRBD2 (6 bases). CDR3 coding DNA: TGTGCCAGCAGCCAACTAGCCCCAAATGAGCAGTTCTTC. This translates into CASSQLAPNEQFF.